Listed below are T cell receptor beta chains from one sample, sequenced in a study of shared clonotypes between healthy human individuals. The protocol was immunoSEQ multiplex PCR, while the TCRdb copy is restricted to in-frame clones and leaves out a portion. The top ten clones hold roughly 1.7% of a sample with millions of clones, approximately 94% of them seen once. The source material was naive CD8+ T cells from PBMCs. All receptors derive from a man aged 18 to 30 in good health. Some clones in this sample may be carry-over from other donors' samples. CDR3s include the opening cysteine and the closing phenylalanine or tryptophan. The order of the fields is clone size, D gene, V gene, J gene, CDR3 DNA, CDR3 protein. The D gene is left open where the match is weak. A clone size is listed for some rows: how often the clone was seen (once, few, many), or a class if it is expanded.

-,TRBD2,TRBV28,TRBJ2-1,TGTGCCAGCAGTTTTCTAGCGGGAGTCACCAGCTCCTACAATGAGCAGTTCTTC,CASSFLAGVTSSYNEQFF
-,TRBD2,TRBV13,TRBJ2-7,TGTGCCAGCAGCTTAAGGGATGGGACTAGCGGGAGGAGGGAGCAGTACTTC,CASSLRDGTSGRREQYF
-,-,TRBV19,TRBJ1-1,TGTGCCAGTAGCCAAGTCCGGGACCACACTGAAGCTTTCTTT,CASSQVRDHTEAFF
few,TRBD1,TRBV9,TRBJ2-7,TGTGCCAGCAGCTCCGGGACAGGGGCCTACGAGCAGTACTTC,CASSSGTGAYEQYF
-,-,TRBV27,TRBJ1-4,TGTGCCAGCAGAAACACAGGAGCAACATCAGAAAAACTGTTTTTT,CASRNTGATSEKLFF
-,-,TRBV4-2,TRBJ1-5,TGTGCCAGCAGCCCCATCTTAACCCAGAGGGTAGAGCCCCAGCATTTT,CASSPILTQRVEPQHF
-,-,TRBV11-2,TRBJ1-1,TGTGCCAGCAGCTTGGCCCGGGGAGGGGGCACTGAAGCTTTCTTT,CASSLARGGGTEAFF
-,-,TRBV5-6,TRBJ1-5,TGTGCCAGCAGCTCCCAGGGCTCCCTCTTTCAGCCCCAGCATTTT,CASSSQGSLFQPQHF
-,-,TRBV28,TRBJ1-1,TGTGCCAGCAGCCGGGCCCCAAAGGGCCTGGACACTGAAGCTTTCTTT,CASSRAPKGLDTEAFF
-,-,TRBV6-5,TRBJ2-4,TGTGCCAGCAGTTACGGTCAGACCAAAAACATTCAGTACTTC,CASSYGQTKNIQYF
-,-,TRBV7-6,TRBJ1-1,TGTGCCAGCAGCCCACCCCGGGGACTGAACACTGAAGCTTTCTTT,CASSPPRGLNTEAFF
-,-,TRBV28,TRBJ2-6,TGTGCCAGCAGTTTGTTGGCTGGGGCCAACGTCCTGACTTTC,CASSLLAGANVLTF
-,-,TRBV2,TRBJ2-7,TGTGCCAGCAGTGTGCCCCCTAGGGCTTACGAGCAGTACTTC,CASSVPPRAYEQYF
-,-,TRBV7-8,TRBJ2-3,TGTGCCAGCAGCTGGGGGGCTAGAAGCACAGATACGCAGTATTTT,CASSWGARSTDTQYF
-,-,TRBV30,TRBJ1-2,TGTGCCTGGAGTGTACGGAGCTATCCCTTCTATGGCTACACCTTC,CAWSVRSYPFYGYTF
-,TRBD1,TRBV27,TRBJ1-2,TGTGCCAGCAGTCCCGGGACAGGGGGTAACTATGGCTACACCTTC,CASSPGTGGNYGYTF
-,TRBD1,TRBV15,TRBJ2-2,TGTGCCACCAGCACAACGTTTGGACAGGGAAACACCGGGGAGCTGTTTTTT,CATSTTFGQGNTGELFF
-,TRBD2,TRBV27,TRBJ2-3,TGTGCCAGCAGTGCAACTAGCGGGAGGTTGGATACGCAGTATTTT,CASSATSGRLDTQYF
-,-,TRBV5-1,TRBJ2-3,TGCGCCAGCAGCTTGGCGGCCGGCGGGCCCGATACGCAGTATTTT,CASSLAAGGPDTQYF
-,-,TRBV14,TRBJ2-5,TGTGCCAGCAGCCAATATCGAGTCCAAGAGACCCAGTACTTC,CASSQYRVQETQYF
-,-,TRBV6-5,TRBJ2-7,TGTGCCAGCAAGTTTGGGGGCAGATACGAGCAGTACTTC,CASKFGGRYEQYF
once,-,TRBV7-9,TRBJ1-1,TGTGCCAGCAGCCAAAACCAACGACAGGCGAACACTGAAGCTTTCTTT,CASSQNQRQANTEAFF
-,-,TRBV4-1,TRBJ2-4,TGCGCCAGCAGCCAAGAGGCCCAGGGGTGGGCCAAAAACATTCAGTACTTC,CASSQEAQGWAKNIQYF
-,-,TRBV19,TRBJ1-2,TGTGCCAGTAGGATGGACAGAGACAACTATGGCTACACCTTC,CASRMDRDNYGYTF
-,-,TRBV7-9,TRBJ1-1,TGTGCCAACAGTCAAGGAGCGAACACTGAAGCTTTCTTT,CANSQGANTEAFF
once,TRBD1,TRBV4-1,TRBJ1-2,TGCGCCAGCAGCCAAGATTGGGCAGGGGGGGCGAGCTATGGCTACACCTTC,CASSQDWAGGASYGYTF
-,TRBD2,TRBV9,TRBJ2-7,TGTGCCAGCAGCGAGAGCGGGAGGGCGTACGAGCAGTACTTC,CASSESGRAYEQYF
-,TRBD2,TRBV29-1,TRBJ2-1,TGCAGCGTTGAAGCACTAGCGGGCTCCTACAATGAGCAGTTCTTC,CSVEALAGSYNEQFF
-,TRBD1,TRBV6-1,TRBJ2-5,TGTGCCAGCAGTCGGACAGGTGGGGAGACCCAGTACTTC,CASSRTGGETQYF
-,TRBD2,TRBV2,TRBJ2-6,TGTGCCAGCAAGGTTCGTGGACTAGCGGGTGGTGGGGCCAACGTCCTGACTTTC,CASKVRGLAGGGANVLTF
once,TRBD1,TRBV6-6,TRBJ1-1,TGTGCCAGCAGTTACGAACGAGGGGGCATGAACACTGAAGCTTTCTTT,CASSYERGGMNTEAFF
-,-,TRBV11-1,TRBJ2-7,TGTGCCAGCACCCAGGCAAGATCCTACGAGCAGTACTTC,CASTQARSYEQYF
-,-,TRBV4-3,TRBJ2-1,TGCGCCAGCAGCCAGAGACTATCCTACAATGAGCAGTTCTTC,CASSQRLSYNEQFF
-,-,TRBV11-2,TRBJ2-7,TGTGCCAGCAGCTTCAACGGGATTTTTAAGGAGCTAAGCTCCTACGAGCAGTACTTC,CASSFNGIFKELSSYEQYF